This TCR beta chain is drawn from a study of cytomegalovirus exposure and HLA in healthy donors. General study points: An apparent linkage of common viral pathogens to several of the most significant clusters emerged in a later analysis. Later genetic work tied a missense DCLRE1C variant to beta-chain V and J trimming.

The study ran its PCR with 60 Vbeta and 13 Jbeta primers. Some clones are missing from TCRdb's copy, which holds only in-frame ones; the method was immunoSEQ multiplex PCR. The profile covers around 70,000 clones, with almost 80% appearing a single time and about 2.9% taken by the ten largest. This clone was counted a few times. Antigen: not known. Trimming removed 4 bases from V and 3 bases from J; junction bases left unmatched: 6. Looked up from germline, CDR1 is SGHVS and CDR2 is FQNEAQ. CDR3 length: 15 amino acids. This clonotype was sampled from a girl under 18 in good health and CMV-seropositive. Material: PBMCs. The V and J genes are TRBV7-8 and TRBJ1-1, with TRBD1 matching 9 bases. DNA for the CDR3: TGTGCCAGCAGCTCCGCATGGACAGGGGACACTGAAGCTTTCTTT. Translation gives CASSSAWTGDTEAFF.